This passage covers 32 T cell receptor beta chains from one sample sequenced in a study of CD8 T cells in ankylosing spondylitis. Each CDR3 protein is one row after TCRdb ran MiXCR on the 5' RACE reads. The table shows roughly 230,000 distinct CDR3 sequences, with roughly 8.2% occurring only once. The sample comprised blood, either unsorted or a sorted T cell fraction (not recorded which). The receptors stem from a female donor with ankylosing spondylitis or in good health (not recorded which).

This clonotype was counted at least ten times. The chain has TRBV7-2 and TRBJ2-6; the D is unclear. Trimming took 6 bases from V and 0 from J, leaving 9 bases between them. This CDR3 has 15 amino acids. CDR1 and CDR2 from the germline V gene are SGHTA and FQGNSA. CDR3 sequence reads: CASSISLSGANVLTF. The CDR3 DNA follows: TGTGCCAGCAGTATATCTCTCTCTGGGGCCAACGTCCTGACTTTC.

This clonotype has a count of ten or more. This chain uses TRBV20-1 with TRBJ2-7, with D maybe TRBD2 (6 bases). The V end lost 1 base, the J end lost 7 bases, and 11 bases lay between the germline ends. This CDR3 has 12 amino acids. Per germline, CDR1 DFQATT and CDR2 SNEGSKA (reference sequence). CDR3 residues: CSARVGGVEQYF. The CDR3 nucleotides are TGCAGTGCTAGAGTAGGCGGGGTAGAGCAGTACTTC.

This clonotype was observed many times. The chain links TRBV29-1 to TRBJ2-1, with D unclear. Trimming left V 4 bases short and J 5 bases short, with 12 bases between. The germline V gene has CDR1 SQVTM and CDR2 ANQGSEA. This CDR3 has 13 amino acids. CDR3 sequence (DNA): TGCAGCGTTGGGACCAACACGAACAATGAGCAGTTCTTC. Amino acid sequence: CSVGTNTNNEQFF.

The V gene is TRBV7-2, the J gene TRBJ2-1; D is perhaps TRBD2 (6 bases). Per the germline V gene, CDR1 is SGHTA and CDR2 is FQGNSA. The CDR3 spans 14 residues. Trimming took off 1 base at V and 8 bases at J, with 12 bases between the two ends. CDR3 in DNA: TGTGCCAGCAGCTTAGACGGGAGAAAGTATGAGCAGTTCTTC. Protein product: CASSLDGRKYEQFF.

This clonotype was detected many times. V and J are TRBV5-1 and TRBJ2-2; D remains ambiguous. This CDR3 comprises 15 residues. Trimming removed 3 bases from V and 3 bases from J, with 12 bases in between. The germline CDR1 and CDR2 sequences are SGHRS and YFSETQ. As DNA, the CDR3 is TGCGCCAGCAGCTACTATGGGCACGACACCGGGGAGCTGTTTTTT. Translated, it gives CASSYYGHDTGELFF.

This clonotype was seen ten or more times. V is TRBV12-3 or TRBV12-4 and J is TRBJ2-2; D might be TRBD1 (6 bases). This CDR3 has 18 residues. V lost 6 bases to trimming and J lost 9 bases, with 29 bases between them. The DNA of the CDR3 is TGTGCCAGCAGCCCCCTCCTACCTGGACAGTTCCGACCTTGGGAGCTGTTTTTT. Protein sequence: CASSPLLPGQFRPWELFF.

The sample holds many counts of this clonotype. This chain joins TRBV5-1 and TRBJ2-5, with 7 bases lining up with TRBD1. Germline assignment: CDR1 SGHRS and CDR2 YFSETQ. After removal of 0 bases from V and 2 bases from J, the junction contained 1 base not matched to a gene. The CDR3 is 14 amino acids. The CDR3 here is CASSLGTGQETQYF. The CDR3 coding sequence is TGCGCCAGCAGCTTGGGGACAGGTCAAGAGACCCAGTACTTC.

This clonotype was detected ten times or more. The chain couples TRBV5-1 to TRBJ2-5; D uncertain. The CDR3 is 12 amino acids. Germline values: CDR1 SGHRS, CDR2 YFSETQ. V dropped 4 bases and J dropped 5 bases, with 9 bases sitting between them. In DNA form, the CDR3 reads TGCGCCAGCAGCAAGGGCCTCGAGACCCAGTACTTC. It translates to CASSKGLETQYF.

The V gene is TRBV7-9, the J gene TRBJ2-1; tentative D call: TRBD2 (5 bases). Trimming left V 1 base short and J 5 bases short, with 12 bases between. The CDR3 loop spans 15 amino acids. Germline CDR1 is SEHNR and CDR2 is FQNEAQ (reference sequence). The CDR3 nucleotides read TGTGCCAGCAGCTTAGTGACTACAACGAACAATGAGCAGTTCTTC. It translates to CASSLVTTTNNEQFF.

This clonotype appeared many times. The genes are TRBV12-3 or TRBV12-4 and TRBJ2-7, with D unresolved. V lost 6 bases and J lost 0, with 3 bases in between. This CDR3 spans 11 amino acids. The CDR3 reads CASSHSYEQYF. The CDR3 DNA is TGTGCCAGCAGCCACTCCTACGAGCAGTACTTC.

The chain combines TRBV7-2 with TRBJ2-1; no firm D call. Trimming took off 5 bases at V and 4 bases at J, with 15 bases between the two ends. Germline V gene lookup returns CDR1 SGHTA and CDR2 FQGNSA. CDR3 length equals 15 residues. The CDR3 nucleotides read TGTGCCAGCAGCACCCTCCCCCTCCTTTACAATGAGCAGTTCTTC. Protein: CASSTLPLLYNEQFF.

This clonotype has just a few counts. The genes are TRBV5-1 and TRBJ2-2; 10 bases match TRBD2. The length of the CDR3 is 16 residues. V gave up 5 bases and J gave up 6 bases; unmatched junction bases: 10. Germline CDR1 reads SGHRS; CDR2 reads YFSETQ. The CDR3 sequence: CASSRGGSGRPGELFF. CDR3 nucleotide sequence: TGCGCCAGCAGTCGAGGCGGTAGCGGGAGGCCCGGGGAGCTGTTTTTT. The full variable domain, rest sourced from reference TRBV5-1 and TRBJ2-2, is KAGVTQTPRYLIKTRGQQVTLSCSPISGHRSVSWYQQTPGQGLQFLFEYFSETQRNKGNFPGRFSGRQFSNSRSEMNVSTLELGDSALYLCASSRGGSGRPGELFFGEGSRLTVL.

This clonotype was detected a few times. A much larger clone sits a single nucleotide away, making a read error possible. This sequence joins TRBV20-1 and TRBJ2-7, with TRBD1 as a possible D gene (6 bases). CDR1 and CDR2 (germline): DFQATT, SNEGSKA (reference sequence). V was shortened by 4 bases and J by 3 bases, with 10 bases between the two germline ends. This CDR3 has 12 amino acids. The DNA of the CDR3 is TGCAGTGCTACTCGGGACAACTACGAGCAGTACTTC. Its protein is CSATRDNYEQYF.

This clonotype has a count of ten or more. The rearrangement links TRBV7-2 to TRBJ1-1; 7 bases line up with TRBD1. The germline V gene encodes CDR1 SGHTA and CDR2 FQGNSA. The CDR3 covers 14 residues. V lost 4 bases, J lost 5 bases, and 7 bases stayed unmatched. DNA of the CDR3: TGTGCCAGCAGCTCCGACAGGGATCGAACTGAAGCTTTCTTT. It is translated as CASSSDRDRTEAFF.

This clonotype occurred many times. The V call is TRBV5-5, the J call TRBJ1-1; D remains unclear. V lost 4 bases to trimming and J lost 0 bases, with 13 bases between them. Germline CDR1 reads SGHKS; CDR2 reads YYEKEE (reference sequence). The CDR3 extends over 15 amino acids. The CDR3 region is CASSPRSLMNTEAFF. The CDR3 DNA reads TGTGCCAGCAGCCCCCGGAGCCTCATGAACACTGAAGCTTTCTTT.

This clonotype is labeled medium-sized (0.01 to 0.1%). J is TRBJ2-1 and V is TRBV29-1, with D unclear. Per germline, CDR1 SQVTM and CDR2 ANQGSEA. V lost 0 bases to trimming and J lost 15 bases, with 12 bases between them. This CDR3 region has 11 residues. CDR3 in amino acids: CSVEDLYSRFF. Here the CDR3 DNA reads TGCAGCGTTGAAGATCTGTACTCGCGGTTCTTC.

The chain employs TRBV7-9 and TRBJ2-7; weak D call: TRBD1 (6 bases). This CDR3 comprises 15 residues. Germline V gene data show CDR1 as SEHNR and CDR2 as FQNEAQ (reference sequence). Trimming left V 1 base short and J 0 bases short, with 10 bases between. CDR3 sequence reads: CASSLEGGFSYEQYF. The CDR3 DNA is TGTGCCAGCAGCTTAGAAGGGGGATTCTCCTACGAGCAGTACTTC.

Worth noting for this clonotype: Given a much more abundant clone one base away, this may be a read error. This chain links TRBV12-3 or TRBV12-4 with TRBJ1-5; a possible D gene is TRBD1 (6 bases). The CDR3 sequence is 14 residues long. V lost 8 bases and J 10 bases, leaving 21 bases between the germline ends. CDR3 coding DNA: TGTGCCAGCCCCCCGGGGGGCTCCTTCGCCCCCCAGCATTTT. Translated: CASPPGGSFAPQHF.

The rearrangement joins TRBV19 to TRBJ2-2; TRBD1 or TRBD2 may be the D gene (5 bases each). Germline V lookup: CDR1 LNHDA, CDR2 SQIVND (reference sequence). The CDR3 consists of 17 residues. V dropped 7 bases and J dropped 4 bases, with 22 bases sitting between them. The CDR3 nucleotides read TGTGCCAGTACCCTATCCGGGGCAGGGTTTGGCACCGGGGAGCTGTTTTTT. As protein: CASTLSGAGFGTGELFF.

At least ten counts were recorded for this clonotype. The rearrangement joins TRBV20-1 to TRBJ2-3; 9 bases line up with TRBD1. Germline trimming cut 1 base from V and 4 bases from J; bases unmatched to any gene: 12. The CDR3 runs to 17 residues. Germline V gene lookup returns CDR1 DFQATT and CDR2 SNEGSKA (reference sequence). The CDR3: CSARVPFTGGAADTQYF. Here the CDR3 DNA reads TGCAGTGCTAGAGTCCCATTCACAGGGGGCGCGGCAGATACGCAGTATTTT.

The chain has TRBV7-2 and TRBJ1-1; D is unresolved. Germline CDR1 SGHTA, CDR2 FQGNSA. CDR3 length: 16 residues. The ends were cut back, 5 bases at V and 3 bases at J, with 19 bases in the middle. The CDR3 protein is CASSKGPKWRDTEAFF. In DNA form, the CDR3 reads TGTGCCAGCAGCAAGGGTCCCAAATGGCGGGACACTGAAGCTTTCTTT.

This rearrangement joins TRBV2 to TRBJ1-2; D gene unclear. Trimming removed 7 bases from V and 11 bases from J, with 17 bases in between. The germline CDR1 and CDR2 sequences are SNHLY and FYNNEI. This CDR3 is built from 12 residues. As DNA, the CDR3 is TGTGCCAGCATCGGGAGTACCGTGGGGTACACCTTC. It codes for CASIGSTVGYTF.

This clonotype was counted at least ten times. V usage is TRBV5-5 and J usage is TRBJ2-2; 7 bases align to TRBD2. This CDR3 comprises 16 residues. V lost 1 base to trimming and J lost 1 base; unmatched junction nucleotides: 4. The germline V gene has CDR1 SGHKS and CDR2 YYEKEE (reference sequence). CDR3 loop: CASSLLWGGNTGELFF. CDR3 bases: TGTGCCAGCAGCTTGCTCTGGGGGGGGAACACCGGGGAGCTGTTTTTT.

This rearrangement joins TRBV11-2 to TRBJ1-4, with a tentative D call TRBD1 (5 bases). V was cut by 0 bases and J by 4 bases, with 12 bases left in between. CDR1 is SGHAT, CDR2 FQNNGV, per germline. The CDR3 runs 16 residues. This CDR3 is CASSLESGADNEKLFF. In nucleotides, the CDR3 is TGTGCCAGCAGCTTAGAATCCGGGGCTGATAATGAAAAACTGTTTTTT.

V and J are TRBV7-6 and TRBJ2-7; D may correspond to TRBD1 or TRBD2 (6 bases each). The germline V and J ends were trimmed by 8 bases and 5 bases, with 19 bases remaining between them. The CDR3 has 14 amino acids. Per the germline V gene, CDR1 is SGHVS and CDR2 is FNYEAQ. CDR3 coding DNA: TGTGCCAGCTCCAGGAGGGACACAGGTAACGAGCAGTACTTC. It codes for CASSRRDTGNEQYF.

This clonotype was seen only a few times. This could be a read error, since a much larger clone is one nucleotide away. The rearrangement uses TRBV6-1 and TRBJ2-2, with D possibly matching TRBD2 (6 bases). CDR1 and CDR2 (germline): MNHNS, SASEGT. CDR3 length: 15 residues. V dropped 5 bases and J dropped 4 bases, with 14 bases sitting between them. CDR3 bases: TGTGCCAGCAGTCGCCGACTAGGTGCCACCGGGGAGCTGTTTTTT. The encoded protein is CASSRRLGATGELFF.

CDR3 in DNA: TGTGCCAGCAGAGGGACAGGGGGGTACAATGAGCAGTTCTTC. This sequence encodes CASRGTGGYNEQFF. V usage is TRBV3-1 and J usage is TRBJ2-1; the match to TRBD1 covers 11 bases. Germline trimming cut 6 bases from V and 4 bases from J; bases unmatched to any gene: 2. Germline V gene sequence: CDR1 LGHDT, CDR2 YNNKEL (reference sequence). This CDR3 is built from 14 residues.

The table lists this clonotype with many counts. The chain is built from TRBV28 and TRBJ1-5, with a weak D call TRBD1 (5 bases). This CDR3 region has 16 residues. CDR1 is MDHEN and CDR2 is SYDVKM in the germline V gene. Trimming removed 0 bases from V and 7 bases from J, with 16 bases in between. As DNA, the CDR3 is TGTGCCAGCAGTTTATGGTCCCGGGGAGAGGGGCAGCCCCAGCATTTT. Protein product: CASSLWSRGEGQPQHF.

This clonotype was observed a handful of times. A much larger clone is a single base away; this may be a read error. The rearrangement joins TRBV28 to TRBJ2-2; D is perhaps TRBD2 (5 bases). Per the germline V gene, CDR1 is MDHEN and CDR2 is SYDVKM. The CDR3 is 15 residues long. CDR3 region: CASSPAGKNTRELFF. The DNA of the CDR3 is TGTGCCAGCAGTCCGGCCGGGAAGAACACCAGGGAGCTGTTTTTT.

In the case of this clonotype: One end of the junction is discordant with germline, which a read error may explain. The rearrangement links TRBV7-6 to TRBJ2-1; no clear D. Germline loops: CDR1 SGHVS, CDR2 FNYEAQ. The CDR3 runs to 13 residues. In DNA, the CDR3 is TGTGCCAGCAACTTAAGCCGGCCCAATGAGCAGTTCTTC. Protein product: CASNLSRPNEQFF.

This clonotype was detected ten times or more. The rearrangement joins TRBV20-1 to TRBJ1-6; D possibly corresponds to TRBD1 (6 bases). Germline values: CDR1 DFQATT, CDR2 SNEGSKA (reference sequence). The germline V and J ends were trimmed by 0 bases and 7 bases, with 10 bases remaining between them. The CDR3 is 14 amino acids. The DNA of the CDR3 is TGCAGTGCTAGAGATTGGACAGCGAATTCACCCCTCCACTTT. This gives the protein CSARDWTANSPLHF.

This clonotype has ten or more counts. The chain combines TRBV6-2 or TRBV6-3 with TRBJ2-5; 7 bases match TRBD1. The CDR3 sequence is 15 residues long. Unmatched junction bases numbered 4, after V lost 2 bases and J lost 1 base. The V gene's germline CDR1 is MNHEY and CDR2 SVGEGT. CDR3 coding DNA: TGTGCCAGCAGTTACATAGGACAGGTCCAAGAGACCCAGTACTTC. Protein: CASSYIGQVQETQYF.